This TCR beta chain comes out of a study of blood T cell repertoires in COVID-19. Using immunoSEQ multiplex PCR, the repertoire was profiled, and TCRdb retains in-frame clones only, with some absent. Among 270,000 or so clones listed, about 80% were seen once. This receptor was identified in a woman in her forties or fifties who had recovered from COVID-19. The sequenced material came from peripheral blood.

CDR3 in DNA: TGTGCCAGCAGGACAGGGGTGGGGTCCTACGAGCAGTACTTC. Protein sequence: CASRTGVGSYEQYF. The chain carries TRBV27 and TRBJ2-7; TRBD1 matches 8 bases. V was pared by 6 bases and J by 1 base, with 5 bases of the junction left unmatched. CDR3 length equals 14 residues. Germline V gene sequence: CDR1 MNHEY, CDR2 SMNVEV (reference sequence).